Presented here are 21 T cell receptor beta chains from one specimen sequenced in a study of cytomegalovirus exposure and HLA in healthy donors. The PCR used 60 Vbeta and 13 Jbeta primers. Profiling relied on immunoSEQ multiplex PCR, and the TCRdb table lists in-frame clones only, not all of them. The sample lists about 150,000 clones; 80% were seen once. Sequenced: PBMCs. The receptors stem from a male donor in good health and CMV-seropositive.

The V call is TRBV2, the J call TRBJ1-4; 7 nucleotides line up with TRBD1. Trimming cost V 3 bases and J 7 bases; bases outside gene matches: 5. CDR1 is SNHLY, CDR2 FYNNEI, per germline. The CDR3 is 14 amino acids. The CDR3 region is CASSDGQGGEKLFF. CDR3 in DNA: TGTGCCAGCAGTGACGGGCAGGGGGGTGAAAAACTGTTTTTT. Drawing the rest from reference TRBV2 and TRBJ1-4, the complete variable domain is EPEVTQTPSHQVTQMGQEVILRCVPISNHLYFYWYRQILGQKVEFLVSFYNNEISEKSEIFDDQFSVERPDGSNFTLKIRSTKLEDSAMYFCASSDGQGGEKLFFGSGTQLSVL.

The J gene is TRBJ1-1, the V gene TRBV19; tentatively, D is TRBD1 (6 bases). CDR1 and CDR2 from the germline V gene are LNHDA and SQIVND (reference sequence). V was pared by 3 bases and J by 7 bases, with 9 bases between. The CDR3 is made up of 12 amino acids. CDR3 nucleotide sequence: TGTGCCAGTAGTATGCGGACAGATGAAGCTTTCTTT. It yields the protein CASSMRTDEAFF. The full variable domain, with the rest looked up from reference TRBV19 and TRBJ1-1, is DGGITQSPKYLFRKEGQNVTLSCEQNLNHDAMYWYRQDPGQGLRLIYYSQIVNDFQKGDIAEGYSVSREKKESFPLTVTSAQKNPTAFYLCASSMRTDEAFFGQGTRLTVV.

This clone was detected only a few times. The sample carries other DNA sequences with the same CDR3. V is TRBV7-2 and J is TRBJ1-1; no clear D gene. Germline lookup yields CDR1 SGHTA and CDR2 FQGNSA. The CDR3 runs to 13 residues. The V gene lost 6 bases and the J gene lost 1 base, with 9 bases spanning the gap. The CDR3 nucleotides are TGTGCCAGCAGTCCCCGGGGGAACACTGAAGCTTTCTTT. It encodes CASSPRGNTEAFF.

The CDR3 nucleotides are TGTGCCAGCAGCTTAGTAGGGGGCGGCTATGGCTACACCTTC. Encoded protein: CASSLVGGGYGYTF. The rearrangement links TRBV11-2 to TRBJ1-2; TRBD1 matches 7 bases. After removal of 1 base from V and 4 bases from J, the junction contained 3 bases not matched to a gene. This CDR3 spans 14 amino acids. CDR1 and CDR2 from the germline V gene are SGHAT and FQNNGV.

Here the CDR3 DNA reads TGTGCCTGGACTCCGATGACTAGCGGGAGATCGGGTGAGCAGTTCTTC. This translates into CAWTPMTSGRSGEQFF. The chain uses TRBV30 and TRBJ2-1; 12 bases fit TRBD2. With V trimmed by 4 bases and J by 9 bases, 13 bases remained unmatched. CDR1 is GTSNPN and CDR2 is SVGIG in the germline V gene (reference sequence). The CDR3 contains 16 residues. Using reference TRBV30 and TRBJ2-1 for the parts outside the CDR3, the full variable domain is SQTIHQWPATLVQPVGSPLSLECTVEGTSNPNLYWYRQAAGRGLQLLFYSVGIGQISSEVPQNLSASRPQDRQFILSSKKLLLSDSGFYLCAWTPMTSGRSGEQFFGPGTRLTVL.

This sequence joins TRBV5-5 and TRBJ1-5; maybe TRBD1 (6 bases). From germline, CDR1 is SGHKS and CDR2 YYEKEE (reference sequence). Trimming removed 5 bases at V and 6 bases at J, with 18 bases between. This CDR3 has 15 residues. In DNA form, the CDR3 reads TGTGCCAGCAGTGGGGGGGCAGGCCGATCTCAGCCCCAGCATTTT. It yields the protein CASSGGAGRSQPQHF.

The chain carries TRBV27 and TRBJ1-6; D uncertain. Germline V gene data show CDR1 as MNHEY and CDR2 as SMNVEV (reference sequence). This CDR3 has 16 amino acids. V lost 6 bases and J 5 bases, leaving 17 bases between the germline ends. In nucleotides, the CDR3 is TGTGCCAGCAGCAGACAAACGATCGGGGATAATTCACCCCTCCACTTT. Its protein product is CASSRQTIGDNSPLHF.

In its sample, this clone was seen once. This CDR3 is CASSLYSGTGDNEQYF. The CDR3 DNA sequence: TGTGCCAGCAGCCTATATTCCGGGACAGGGGACAACGAGCAGTACTTC. The chain has TRBV14 and TRBJ2-7; 10 bases match TRBD1. Germline assignment: CDR1 SGHDN and CDR2 FVKESK. The length of the CDR3 is 16 residues. V was clipped by 4 bases and J by 5 bases; unmatched bases: 11.

The chain links TRBV5-4 to TRBJ2-2; tentatively, D is TRBD2 (7 bases). V lost 4 bases and J lost 4, with 14 bases in between. This CDR3 has 15 residues. CDR1 and CDR2 from the germline V gene are SGHNT and YYREEE (reference sequence). In DNA form, the CDR3 reads TGTGCCAGCAGCCGGGGGGCTGGATTCACCGGGGAGCTGTTTTTT. Amino acid sequence: CASSRGAGFTGELFF.

On this clone: A read error may account for a junction end that differs from germline. CDR3 sequence (DNA): TGTGCCAGCAGCTTATCCCCCGGGGGAAACATCTTC. It yields the protein CASSLSPGGNIF. This chain joins TRBV7-9 and TRBJ2-1, with a tentative D call TRBD2 (6 bases). Germline V CDR1 and CDR2: SEHNR, FQNEAQ (reference sequence). This CDR3 contains 12 residues. Full variable domain (remainder filled in from reference TRBV7-9 and TRBJ2-1): DTGVSQNPRHKITKRGQNVTFRCDPISEHNRLYWYRQTLGQGPEFLTYFQNEAQLEKSRLLSDRFSAERPKGSFSTLEIQRTEQGDSAMYLCASSLSPGGNIFGPGTRLTVL.

This chain connects TRBV6-1 to TRBJ2-5; 15 positions match TRBD2. The V and J ends lost 6 bases and 5 bases, in that order; junction bases with no gene match: 4. This CDR3 spans 15 amino acids. Germline CDR1 and CDR2: MNHNS and SASEGT. Here the CDR3 reads CASRGLAGGGETQYF. CDR3 bases: TGTGCCAGCAGAGGACTAGCGGGAGGGGGGGAGACCCAGTACTTC.

The CDR3 here is CASSQPQGSDTEAFF. CDR3 DNA sequence: TGTGCCAGCAGCCAACCACAGGGTTCGGACACTGAAGCTTTCTTT. The chain recombines TRBV4-2 with TRBJ1-1; D might be TRBD1 (6 bases). V was trimmed by 2 bases and J by 3 bases, leaving 13 bases between them. The CDR3 is 15 amino acids. Germline V gives CDR1 LGHNA, CDR2 YNFKEQ.

The chain combines TRBV5-4 with TRBJ2-1; D is unclear. The germline gives CDR1 SGHNT, CDR2 YYREEE (reference sequence). The CDR3 is 13 amino acids. Trimming cost V 4 bases and J 5 bases, with 10 bases left between them. CDR3 DNA sequence: TGTGCCAGCAGCCAGCCACAGAACAATGAGCAGTTCTTC. This encodes CASSQPQNNEQFF.

The chain carries TRBV25-1 and TRBJ2-7, with TRBD1 matching over 10 bases. The CDR3 is 13 residues long. CDR1 MGHDK and CDR2 SYGVNS come from the germline V gene. V dropped 6 bases and J dropped 2; count of bases not matched to a gene: 1. CDR3 coding DNA: TGTGCCAGCAGAGGACAGGGGGCCTACGAGCAGTACTTC. Translated, it gives CASRGQGAYEQYF.

This clone turned up a few times. The rearrangement uses TRBV27 and TRBJ2-2, with TRBD1 as a possible D gene (6 bases). V dropped 8 bases and J dropped 2 bases, with 9 bases sitting between them. Germline assignment: CDR1 MNHEY and CDR2 SMNVEV (reference sequence). The CDR3 is 13 amino acids. The CDR3: CASLGHNTGELFF. The CDR3 bases are TGTGCCAGCTTGGGACACAACACCGGGGAGCTGTTTTTT.

The chain carries TRBV12-5 and TRBJ1-1; a possible D gene is TRBD1 (5 bases). The ends were cut back, 7 bases at V and 7 bases at J, with 13 bases in the middle. Germline CDR1 reads LGHNT; CDR2 reads FRNRAP. The CDR3 is 12 amino acids. The CDR3: CASDIGGYEAFF. For the CDR3, the DNA is TGTGCTAGTGACATCGGGGGGTATGAAGCTTTCTTT.

Comment on this clone: A junction end diverges from the germline sequence, so it may reflect a read error. The chain carries TRBV7-7 and TRBJ1-5, with D perhaps TRBD1 (6 bases). Germline V gene lookup returns CDR1 SSHAT and CDR2 FNYEAQ (reference sequence). The CDR3 extends over 13 amino acids. This CDR3 is CASSADRNQPQHF. CDR3 nucleotides: TGTGCTAGCAGCGCGGACAGAAATCAGCCCCAGCATTTT.

This clone was detected a few times. This rearrangement joins TRBV21-1 to TRBJ2-1; the table assigns TRBD2, which was not confirmed against the DNA. TRBV21-1 is a pseudogene. There are 16 residues in the CDR3. The CDR3 DNA reads TGTGCCAGCAGCAATAAAGAACGAGAGGGTCTGAATGAGCAGTTCTTC. This codes for CASSNKEREGLNEQFF.

The CDR3 bases are TGTGCCAGCAGCCCCGCGGGGTCACAGCCCCAGCATTTT. As protein: CASSPAGSQPQHF. The rearrangement links TRBV7-6 to TRBJ1-5, with D hard to call. Germline loops: CDR1 SGHVS, CDR2 FNYEAQ. The CDR3 loop spans 13 amino acids. Deletions cut 5 bases from V and 7 bases from J, with 12 bases between.

CDR3 coding DNA: TGTGCCAGCAGCTTAACCGGGACAGGGGTTCGAGATACGCAGTATTTT. This sequence encodes CASSLTGTGVRDTQYF. This chain links TRBV5-4 with TRBJ2-3; the match to TRBD1 covers 10 bases. The germline gives CDR1 SGHNT, CDR2 YYREEE (reference sequence). V trimming: 2 bases; J trimming: 5 bases; junction bases outside the gene matches: 8. This CDR3 contains 16 residues.

The chain combines TRBV10-3 with TRBJ2-1, with TRBD2 matching over 9 bases. The germline V gene has CDR1 ENHRY and CDR2 SYGVKD. This CDR3 comprises 16 residues. Germline trimming cut 4 bases from V and 3 bases from J; bases unmatched to any gene: 7. This CDR3 is CAISGTIAGDYNEQFF. The CDR3 bases are TGTGCCATCAGTGGCACGATAGCGGGGGACTACAATGAGCAGTTCTTC.